The TCR beta chain described here comes from a study of cytomegalovirus exposure and HLA in healthy donors. 60 Vbeta and 13 Jbeta primers were used in PCR. Data came from immunoSEQ multiplex PCR; TCRdb stores just in-frame clones and leaves some out. The sample contains about 190,000 clones, approximately 80% of which appear only once. Input material: PBMCs. This receptor was taken from a boy between 2 and 10 years old in good health and CMV-seronegative.

The CDR3 DNA reads as TGTGCCAGCAGTGAAGGGCGAGCGGGGGCATACACCGGGGAGCTGTTTTTT. As protein: CASSEGRAGAYTGELFF. The chain employs TRBV25-1 and TRBJ2-2; 8 bases fit TRBD2. Germline V CDR1 and CDR2: MGHDK, SYGVNS. V lost 2 bases and J lost 3; bases outside the gene matches: 8. This CDR3 contains 17 residues.